Listed here are 17 T cell receptor beta chains from one sample, sequenced in a study of Graves' ophthalmopathy and Graves' hyperthyroidism. Transcripts of RNA were the source for amplifying TCR beta CDR3 regions. Second-round multiplex PCR followed a first-round RT-PCR using HTBI primers. In TCRdb, the multiplex PCR reads were re-called with MiXCR into one record per CDR3 protein. This repertoire shows about 210,000 distinct CDR3 sequences, around 28% found once; its top ten account for approximately 9.6%. The source material was peripheral blood. The origin of the receptors is a man aged 45-65 years with Graves' ophthalmopathy.

This clonotype was detected ten times or more. V gene TRBV12-3 or TRBV12-4 combines with J gene TRBJ1-2; D is uncertain. Trimming took 3 bases from V and 0 from J, leaving 8 bases between them. This CDR3 spans 14 amino acids. The CDR3 spells CASSLVNTNYGYTF. CDR3 in DNA: TGTGCCAGCAGTTTGGTTAACACTAACTATGGCTACACCTTC.

This clonotype was seen many times. One end of the junction varies from germline; a read error may be responsible. The chain recombines TRBV20-1 with TRBJ1-6, with a possible D match to TRBD1 (5 bases). The CDR3 loop spans 15 amino acids. Germline loops: CDR1 DFQATT, CDR2 SNEGSKA (reference sequence). The CDR3: CSALGGGSYSSPLHF. The CDR3 DNA follows: TGCAGTGCCCTGGGGGGAGGGTCTTATAGTTCACCCCTCCACTTT.

This clonotype was recorded many times. CDR3 bases: TGCAGTGCTAGTCGGACCCGAGAGACCCAGTACTTC. Translated, it gives CSASRTRETQYF. This chain joins TRBV20-1 and TRBJ2-5; D ambiguous. This CDR3 region has 12 residues. CDR1 and CDR2 from the germline V gene are DFQATT and SNEGSKA (reference sequence). Trimming removed 3 bases at V and 4 bases at J, with 9 bases between.

This clonotype was detected many times. The CDR3 DNA reads as TGTGCCAGCTCACCCCCGAACACTGAAGCTTTCTTT. Translation: CASSPPNTEAFF. The V call is TRBV18, the J call TRBJ1-1; no definite D call. CDR3 length equals 12 residues. V was shortened by 3 bases and J by 1 base, with 3 bases between the two germline ends. Per the germline V gene, CDR1 is KGHSH and CDR2 is LQKENI.

This clonotype appeared many times. V gene TRBV28 combines with J gene TRBJ1-2; D is uncertain. Germline CDR1 reads MDHEN; CDR2 reads SYDVKM. Trimming took 6 bases from V and 5 from J, leaving 4 bases between them. This CDR3 comprises 10 residues. The CDR3 DNA reads as TGTGCCAGCAGCTCATATGGCTACACCTTC. This encodes CASSSYGYTF.

This sequence joins TRBV6-1 and TRBJ1-6, with a weak D call TRBD1 (5 bases). In germline, CDR1 is MNHNS, CDR2 SASEGT. This CDR3 has 14 residues. V lost 5 bases and J lost 4, with 9 bases in between. The DNA of the CDR3 is TGTGCCAGCAGTCTGGGGGATTATAATTCACCCCTCCACTTT. The encoded protein is CASSLGDYNSPLHF.

In this sample, this clonotype turned up many times. The chain employs TRBV11-2 and TRBJ1-5, with D possibly matching TRBD1 (5 bases). Germline V CDR1 and CDR2: SGHAT, FQNNGV. The CDR3 is 14 amino acids. V shed 5 bases and J shed 1 base, with 9 bases lying between them. The CDR3 here is CASSVGVSNQPQHF. The CDR3 DNA follows: TGTGCCAGCAGCGTAGGGGTGAGCAATCAGCCCCAGCATTTT.

V usage is TRBV6-5 and J usage is TRBJ2-7; no clear D gene. Trimming removed 4 bases at V and 3 bases at J, with 10 bases between. The CDR3 loop spans 13 amino acids. Germline CDR1 is MNHEY and CDR2 is SVGAGI. CDR3 sequence (DNA): TGTGCCAGCAGTTCCAGGTACCTCTACGAGCAGTACTTC. Its protein is CASSSRYLYEQYF.

This clonotype came up many times. This chain joins TRBV4-2 and TRBJ2-7; 7 bases align to TRBD2. Trimming took 0 bases from V and 4 from J; bases not matched to a gene: 6. CDR3 length: 15 amino acids. Per the germline V gene, CDR1 is LGHNA and CDR2 is YNFKEQ. The CDR3 reads CASSQEPSGAYEQYF. The CDR3 nucleotides read TGTGCCAGCAGCCAAGAGCCTAGCGGAGCTTACGAGCAGTACTTC.

The rearrangement uses TRBV6-2 or TRBV6-3 and TRBJ1-5, with no clear D. The CDR3 contains 10 residues. Germline V CDR1 and CDR2: MNHEY, SVGEGT. Between the trimmed V and J ends, which lost 6 bases and 9 bases, there was a span of 6 bases. The CDR3, as DNA: TGTGCCAGCAGCCGCGGGCCCCAGCATTTT. This encodes CASSRGPQHF.

This clonotype has at least ten counts. V usage is TRBV19 and J usage is TRBJ1-1; TRBD1 is a possible D gene (6 bases). Trimming pared 1 base from V and 0 bases from J, leaving 12 bases between. Germline values: CDR1 LNHDA, CDR2 SQIVND (reference sequence). The CDR3 contains 16 residues. The CDR3 sequence is CASSIGGRTVNTEAFF. The CDR3 DNA reads as TGTGCCAGTAGTATAGGTGGCCGGACAGTGAACACTGAAGCTTTCTTT.

This clonotype was seen repeatedly, ten times or more. The rearrangement links TRBV2 to TRBJ2-5; 9 bases are shared with TRBD2. Germline V gene sequence: CDR1 SNHLY, CDR2 FYNNEI. The CDR3 is 15 amino acids. V lost 7 bases, J lost 5 bases, and 11 bases stayed unmatched. The CDR3 loop reads CASIEGSGSRETQYF. CDR3 nucleotide sequence: TGTGCCAGCATTGAGGGTAGCGGGAGTCGGGAGACCCAGTACTTC.

The CDR3 region is CASSHHTGTGFNQPQHF. CDR3 DNA sequence: TGTGCCAGCAGCCACCATACCGGGACAGGGTTCAATCAGCCCCAGCATTTT. The V and J genes are TRBV28 and TRBJ1-5; 9 nucleotides agree with TRBD1. The V segment lost 6 bases and the J segment 3 bases; nucleotides outside the gene matches: 12. Germline CDR1 MDHEN, CDR2 SYDVKM. The CDR3 contains 17 residues.

In this sample, this clonotype turned up many times. The chain is built from TRBV11-2 and TRBJ2-7; 15 bases line up with TRBD2. Germline trimming cut 5 bases from V and 1 base from J; bases unmatched to any gene: 3. This CDR3 contains 16 residues. The germline gives CDR1 SGHAT, CDR2 FQNNGV. The CDR3 here is CASSTGLAGGSYEQYF. CDR3 nucleotides: TGTGCCAGCAGCACGGGACTAGCGGGAGGTTCCTACGAGCAGTACTTC. Combining the CDR3 with reference TRBV11-2 and TRBJ2-7 gives the whole variable domain EAGVAQSPRYKIIEKRQSVAFWCNPISGHATLYWYQQILGQGPKLLIQFQNNGVVDDSQLPKDRFSAERLKGVDSTLKIQPAKLEDSAVYLCASSTGLAGGSYEQYFGPGTRLTVT.

The V and J genes are TRBV6-1 and TRBJ2-7, with D possibly being TRBD1 or TRBD2 (7 bases each). V lost 7 bases and J lost 5, with 18 bases in between. This CDR3 region has 14 residues. Germline-derived CDR1 and CDR2 are MNHNS and SASEGT. The CDR3 DNA is TGTGCCAGCAATGACGCAGGGGGGGACGACGAGCAGTACTTC. The encoded protein is CASNDAGGDDEQYF.

This clonotype is a singleton in its sample. This chain uses TRBV12-3 or TRBV12-4 with TRBJ2-5, with 8 bases fitting TRBD1. The CDR3 has 14 residues. J was trimmed by 6 bases and V by 8 bases; bases with no gene match: 11. Written as DNA, the CDR3 is TGTGCCAGCTTCGAATCGGACAGGGCAAAGACCCAGTACTTC. This gives the protein CASFESDRAKTQYF.

This chain joins TRBV15 and TRBJ1-2; D uncertain. CDR3 size: 12 residues. The V end lost 4 bases, the J end lost 7 bases, and 10 bases lay between the germline ends. Germline V gene lookup returns CDR1 LNHNV and CDR2 YYDKDF (reference sequence). The CDR3 DNA reads TGTGCCACCAGCACCGGGGTCGGTGGCTACACCTTC. Residues: CATSTGVGGYTF.